A selection of T cell receptor beta chains follows, all from one sample in a study of response to subunit inactivated influenza vaccine. A single record per CDR3 protein comes from TCRdb applying MiXCR to the RT-PCR reads. The top ten clones hold roughly a tenth of a sample with about 830,000 distinct CDR3 sequences, 15% to 20% of them seen once. The sequenced sample was PBMCs from blood, obtained about 5 days after vaccination. Source of these receptors: a man aged 50 to 60 who received an inactivated influenza vaccine. Both conserved end residues are part of each CDR3. The D gene is left open where the match is weak. Clone size is stated in some rows and not others, as once, few, many or a class when expanded.

clone_size j_call v_call d_call cdr3_nt cdr3_aa
few TRBJ2-2 TRBV24-1 NA TGTGCCACCAGTGATGTGGAGGCGGGCGGGGAGCTGTTTTTT CATSDVEAGGELFF
NA TRBJ2-5 TRBV7-9 TRBD2 TGTGCCAGCAGCTCCCGACTAGCGGTACAAGAGACCCAGTACTTC CASSSRLAVQETQYF
few TRBJ2-3 TRBV5-1 NA TGCGCCAGCAGCTTGGAAATCGGGGTAGCCCTCACAGATACGCAGTATTTT CASSLEIGVALTDTQYF
NA TRBJ2-7 TRBV7-9 TRBD1 TGTGCCAGCAGCTTAAGCGGTGCAGGGGGCGGCGAGCAGTACTTC CASSLSGAGGGEQYF
NA TRBJ2-3 TRBV7-2 NA TGTGCCAGCAGCCTCGCAGGGATGCACACAGATACGCAGTATTTT CASSLAGMHTDTQYF
few TRBJ1-1 TRBV10-3 NA TGTGCCATCAGGGACAGACACGAGAACACTGAAGCTTTCTTT CAIRDRHENTEAFF
many TRBJ2-1 TRBV5-1 NA TGCGCCAGCAGTTCAGGACTGAACAATGAGCAGTTCTTC CASSSGLNNEQFF
many TRBJ2-1 TRBV20-1 TRBD2 TGCAGTGCAATGCTAGCGGGGGGGCGGAATGAGCAGTTCTTC CSAMLAGGRNEQFF
few TRBJ2-3 TRBV20-1 NA TGCAGTGCCGCAGGTCGGGGGTTAGATACGCAGTATTTT CSAAGRGLDTQYF
NA TRBJ2-5 TRBV9 NA TGTGCCAGCAGCGCCCAAACAGGGATATGGGAGACCCAGTACTTC CASSAQTGIWETQYF
few TRBJ2-1 TRBV5-1 NA TGCGCCAGCAGCTTCGGGACTCCACGGGACAATGAGCAGTTCTTC CASSFGTPRDNEQFF
few TRBJ2-2 TRBV12-3/TRBV12-4 TRBD1 TGTGCCAGCAAGGGACAGGGGGCAAACACCGGGGAGCTGTTTTTT CASKGQGANTGELFF
many TRBJ2-4 TRBV20-1 NA TGCAGTGCATCACAGACATTAAGGGGAAACATTCAGTACTTC CSASQTLRGNIQYF
NA TRBJ2-1 TRBV12-3/TRBV12-4 TRBD2 TGTGCCAGCAGTCCGACTAGCGGGAGGGCCAAGTTCTTC CASSPTSGRAKFF
few TRBJ2-7 TRBV7-9 NA TGTGCCAGCAGCCTACATGGCACAAACTACGAGCAGTACTTC CASSLHGTNYEQYF
few TRBJ2-2 TRBV7-2 NA TGTGCCAGCAGTAGGGGGGGCGCGAGCACCGGGGAGCTGTTTTTT CASSRGGASTGELFF
NA TRBJ2-4 TRBV5-1 TRBD2 TGCGCCAGCAGCTTGGATAGCGGGGTAGCCAAAAACATTCAGTACTTC CASSLDSGVAKNIQYF
NA TRBJ2-1 TRBV24-1 NA TGTGCCACCAGTCAAAAGAGCGGTAGTGAGCAGTTCTTC CATSQKSGSEQFF
NA TRBJ1-5 TRBV20-1 TRBD1 TGCAGTGCCTCCGGACAGGGGCTCCGGTATGACAATCAGCCCCAGCATTTT CSASGQGLRYDNQPQHF
NA TRBJ1-2 TRBV14 NA TGTGCCAGCAGCCGACAGTCGTTCCCAAACTATGGCTACACCTTC CASSRQSFPNYGYTF
many TRBJ2-3 TRBV6-7 TRBD2 TGTGCCAGCAGTCACGGACTAGCGGGGGCTACTAGCACAGATACGCAGTATTTT CASSHGLAGATSTDTQYF
NA TRBJ2-1 TRBV29-1 NA TGCAGCGTTGCCTCGAGAGTCGGGTACAATGAGCAGTTCTTC CSVASRVGYNEQFF
NA TRBJ2-1 TRBV20-1 NA TGCAGTGCTAGAGGTAGAAACTCCTACAATGAGCAGTTCTTC CSARGRNSYNEQFF
few TRBJ1-2 TRBV29-1 TRBD1 TGCAGCTCAGCCAACCGGGACAGGGGCTTTGGCTACACCTTC CSSANRDRGFGYTF
NA TRBJ2-7 TRBV6-2/TRBV6-3 TRBD2 TGTGCCAGCAGCCGCGGACTAGCGGGAGACTTCTACGAGCAGTACTTC CASSRGLAGDFYEQYF
NA TRBJ2-5 TRBV20-1 NA TGCAGTGCTAGTTCGGCGCGGGCGCAGTACTTC CSASSARAQYF
NA TRBJ2-7 TRBV20-1 TRBD2 TGCAGTGCTAGAGTAGGGGAGGGCTACGAGCAGTACTTC CSARVGEGYEQYF
NA TRBJ2-1 TRBV11-2 NA TGTGCCAGCAGCTTAGATCACGGGCTGGACAATGAGCAGTTCTTC CASSLDHGLDNEQFF
many TRBJ1-2 TRBV20-1 NA TGCAGTGCTCTCCTTCGTCGGGGGGCTGATGGCTACACCTTC CSALLRRGADGYTF
NA TRBJ1-3 TRBV12-3/TRBV12-4 NA TGTGCCAGCACCTCGGGGGGCCTGCTAGCTGGAAACACCATATATTTT CASTSGGLLAGNTIYF
NA TRBJ2-5 TRBV29-1 TRBD2 TGCAGCGTCCCGGGACTAGCGGGGGAACTCCAAGAGACCCAGTACTTC CSVPGLAGELQETQYF